Listed here is a single T cell receptor (beta chain). Other DNA sequences in the same sample also yield this CDR3. Participants came from 20 to 25 US areas, aged about 18 to 100 years. Participant reports of clinical history set cohort assignment. The sample originates from a study of blood T cell repertoires in COVID-19. Turning to the study itself: There were acute and convalescent COVID-19 samples, and they came from the United States, Italy and Spain.

Only in-frame clones appear in the TCRdb table, and some are missing; sequencing was by immunoSEQ multiplex PCR. Of 200,000 to 250,000 clones in the sample, roughly 80% are singletons; the top ten hold roughly 1.3%. The CDR3 is made up of 13 amino acids. CDR1 and CDR2 from the germline V gene are SGHTA and FQGNSA. The V end lost 1 base, the J end lost 7 bases, and 5 bases lay between the germline ends. The sample consisted of PBMCs or T cells enriched from blood (not recorded which). This receptor was obtained from a middle-aged woman with acute COVID-19. V and J are TRBV7-2 and TRBJ1-6; no firm D call. The CDR3 DNA sequence: TGTGCCAGCAGCTTAGTTTTAAATTCACCCCTCCACTTT. Translation gives CASSLVLNSPLHF.